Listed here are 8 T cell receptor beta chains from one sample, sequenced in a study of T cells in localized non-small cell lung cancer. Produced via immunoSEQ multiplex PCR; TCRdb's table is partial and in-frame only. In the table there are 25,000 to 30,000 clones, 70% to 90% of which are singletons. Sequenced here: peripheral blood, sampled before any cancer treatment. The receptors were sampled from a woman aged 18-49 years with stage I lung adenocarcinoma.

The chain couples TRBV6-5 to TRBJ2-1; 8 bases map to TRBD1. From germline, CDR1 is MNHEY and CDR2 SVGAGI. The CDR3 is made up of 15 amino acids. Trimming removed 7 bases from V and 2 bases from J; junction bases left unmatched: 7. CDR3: CASTPGTGPYNEQFF. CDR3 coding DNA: TGTGCCAGCACCCCAGGGACAGGCCCCTACAATGAGCAGTTCTTC.

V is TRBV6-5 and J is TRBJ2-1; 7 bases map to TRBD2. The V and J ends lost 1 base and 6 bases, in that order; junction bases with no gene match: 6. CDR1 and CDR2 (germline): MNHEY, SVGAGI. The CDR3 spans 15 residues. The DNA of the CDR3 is TGTGCCAGCAGTTACTGGGCGGGAGAAGTCAATGAGCAGTTCTTC. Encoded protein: CASSYWAGEVNEQFF.

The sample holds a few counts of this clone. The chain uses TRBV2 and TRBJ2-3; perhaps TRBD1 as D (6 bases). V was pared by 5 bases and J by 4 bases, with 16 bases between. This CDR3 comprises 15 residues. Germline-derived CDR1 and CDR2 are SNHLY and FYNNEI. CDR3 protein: CASSILKRTADTQYF. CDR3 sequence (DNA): TGTGCCAGCAGTATCCTGAAAAGGACAGCAGATACGCAGTATTTT.

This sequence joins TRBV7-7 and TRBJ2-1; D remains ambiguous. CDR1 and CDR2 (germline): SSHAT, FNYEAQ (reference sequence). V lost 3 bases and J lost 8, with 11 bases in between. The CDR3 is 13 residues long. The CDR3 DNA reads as TGTGCCAGCAGCTTGCAGACGGGCTATGAGCAGTTCTTC. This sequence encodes CASSLQTGYEQFF. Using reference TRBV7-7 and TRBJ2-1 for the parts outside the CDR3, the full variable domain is GAGVSQSPRYKVTKRGQDVTLRCDPISSHATLYWYQQALGQGPEFLTYFNYEAQPDKSGLPSDRFSAERPEGSISTLTIQRTEQRDSAMYRCASSLQTGYEQFFGPGTRLTVL.

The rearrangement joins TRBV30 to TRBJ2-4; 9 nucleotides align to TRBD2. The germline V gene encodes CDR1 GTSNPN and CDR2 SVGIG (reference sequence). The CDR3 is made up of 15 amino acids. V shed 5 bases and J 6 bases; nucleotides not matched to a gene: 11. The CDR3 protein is CAWSTGTSSGNIQYF. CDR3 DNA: TGTGCCTGGTCGACCGGGACTAGCAGCGGAAACATTCAGTACTTC.

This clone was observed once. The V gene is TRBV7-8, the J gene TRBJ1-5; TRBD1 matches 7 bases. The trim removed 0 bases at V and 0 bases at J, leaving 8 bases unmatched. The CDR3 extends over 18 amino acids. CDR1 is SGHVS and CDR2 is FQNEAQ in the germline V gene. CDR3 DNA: TGTGCCAGCAGCTTAGCCCAGGCAGGGGGGTATAGCAATCAGCCCCAGCATTTT. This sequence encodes CASSLAQAGGYSNQPQHF. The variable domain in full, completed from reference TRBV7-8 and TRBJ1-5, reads GAGVSQSPRYKVAKRGQDVALRCDPISGHVSLFWYQQALGQGPEFLTYFQNEAQLDKSGLPSDRFFAERPEGSVSTLKIQRTQQEDSAVYLCASSLAQAGGYSNQPQHFGDGTRLSIL.

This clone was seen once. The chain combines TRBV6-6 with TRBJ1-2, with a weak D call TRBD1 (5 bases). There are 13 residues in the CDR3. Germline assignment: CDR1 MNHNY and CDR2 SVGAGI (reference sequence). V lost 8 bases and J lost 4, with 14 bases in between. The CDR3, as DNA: TGTGCCAGCCTACGGGAGGGGAGCTATGGCTACACCTTC. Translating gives CASLREGSYGYTF.

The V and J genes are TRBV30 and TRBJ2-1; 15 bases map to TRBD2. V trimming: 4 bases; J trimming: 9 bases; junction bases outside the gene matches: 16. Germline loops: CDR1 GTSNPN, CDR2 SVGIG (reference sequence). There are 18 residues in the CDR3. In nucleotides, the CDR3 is TGTGCCTGGACTCCCCGGACTAGCGGGAGGGTGCGTCCTAGTGAGCAGTTCTTC. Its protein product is CAWTPRTSGRVRPSEQFF.